The clone carrying this TCR beta chain was recorded a few times. The antigen is unknown. The record originates from a study of identical twins. All donors were healthy Caucasians. Study-level results: Invariant MAIT and iNKT cells could partly confound zero-insertion analyses. Model-predicted out-of-frame TCR alpha sharing fell below observed values in monozygotic twins.

Each cDNA held unique molecular identifiers, and template switching gave it a universal primer site. TCRdb called the 5' RACE reads again in MiXCR, with one record for every CDR3 protein. The sample consists of 500,000 to 550,000 distinct CDR3 sequences, around 24% of them appearing once. These data were also filed under a second study, of yellow fever vaccine responses in identical twins.

Input material: CD4+ T cells sorted from blood. This TCR was sampled from a woman between 18 and 29 years old in good health.

The CDR3 here is CASSYSSGVGNSPLHF. CDR3 bases: TGTGCCAGCAGTTACTCGTCCGGTGTCGGTAATTCACCCCTCCACTTT. The gene calls are TRBV6-5 and TRBJ1-6; D is uncertain. The CDR3 is made up of 16 amino acids. The germline gives CDR1 MNHEY, CDR2 SVGAGI. V lost 0 bases and J 6 bases, leaving 12 bases between the germline ends.